Listed below are T cell receptor beta chains from one sample, sequenced in a study of shared clonotypes between healthy human individuals. The data were produced by immunoSEQ multiplex PCR, yet TCRdb's version contains in-frame clones alone and is incomplete. Here the sample spans around 510,000 clones, roughly 72% being singletons. The sequenced material came from PBMCs. The receptor set was obtained from a woman in her 40s in good health. Some clones in this sample may be carry-over from other donors' samples. The CDR3 runs from the conserved cysteine through the conserved F or W. Some rows mark clone size as missing; the rest say once, few, many or name a class of expanded clone.

size | J | V | CDR3
NA | TRBJ2-7 | TRBV9 | CASSVGGLENEQYF
NA | TRBJ1-2 | TRBV28 | CASSLHGGDYGYTF
NA | TRBJ2-7 | TRBV6-5 | CASRPWGAAEQYF
few | TRBJ2-1 | TRBV19 | CASSAPGQTYNEQFF
NA | TRBJ2-1 | TRBV5-1 | CASTFAEREVNEQFF
NA | TRBJ1-6 | TRBV19 | CASRGAERTNSPLHF
NA | TRBJ1-1 | TRBV28 | CASSLIRNTEAFF
NA | TRBJ2-2 | TRBV7-2 | CASSPRPNTGELFF
NA | TRBJ2-3 | TRBV4-2 | CASSQDSGADITDTQYF
NA | TRBJ1-5 | TRBV30 | CAGSTEEDQPQHF
once | TRBJ2-7 | TRBV19 | CASSRVVGLSSYEQYF
NA | TRBJ2-5 | TRBV18 | CASSPMDHQETQYF
NA | TRBJ2-7 | TRBV5-1 | CASSPQPGQSSYEQYF
once | TRBJ1-2 | TRBV4-2 | CASSQGTGDNYGYTF
once | TRBJ2-5 | TRBV5-1 | CASSLGLAGGNQETQYF
NA | TRBJ2-5 | TRBV7-7 | CASRTETQYF
NA | TRBJ2-7 | TRBV7-8 | CASSRDRVGPSSYEQYF
NA | TRBJ2-7 | TRBV7-2 | CASSLIFRAGGTDYEQYF
NA | TRBJ2-5 | TRBV5-4 | CASSSRQGGETQYF
NA | TRBJ1-1 | TRBV6-1 | CASSTQGATEAFF
NA | TRBJ2-5 | TRBV10-3 | CAISSRGEGETQYF
NA | TRBJ2-5 | TRBV27 | CASGWGLAEETQYF
few | TRBJ2-7 | TRBV14 | CASRSGSSYEQYF
NA | TRBJ2-5 | TRBV6-5 | CASTRQGMKTQYF
NA | TRBJ1-5 | TRBV28 | CASKKPDSQNQPQHF
many | TRBJ1-1 | TRBV4-3 | CASSQRTSSTEAFF
NA | TRBJ1-1 | TRBV4-1 | CASSQPGADTEAFF
NA | TRBJ2-7 | TRBV2 | CASSRQGNYEQYF
once | TRBJ2-3 | TRBV28 | CASSLGTSGRVTQYF
few | TRBJ1-5 | TRBV4-2 | CASSQQHYQQGSRQPRHF
NA | TRBJ2-7 | TRBV28 | CASSTGTMMVEQYF
NA | TRBJ2-5 | TRBV28 | CASSLVAGGPETQYF
once | TRBJ2-1 | TRBV4-1 | CASSPILETYFNNEQFF
NA | TRBJ1-5 | TRBV28 | CASSIRQGAEINQPQHF
NA | TRBJ2-1 | TRBV5-1 | CASSPWTSGISYNEQFF
NA | TRBJ2-7 | TRBV11-2 | CASSGTSGGSYEQYF